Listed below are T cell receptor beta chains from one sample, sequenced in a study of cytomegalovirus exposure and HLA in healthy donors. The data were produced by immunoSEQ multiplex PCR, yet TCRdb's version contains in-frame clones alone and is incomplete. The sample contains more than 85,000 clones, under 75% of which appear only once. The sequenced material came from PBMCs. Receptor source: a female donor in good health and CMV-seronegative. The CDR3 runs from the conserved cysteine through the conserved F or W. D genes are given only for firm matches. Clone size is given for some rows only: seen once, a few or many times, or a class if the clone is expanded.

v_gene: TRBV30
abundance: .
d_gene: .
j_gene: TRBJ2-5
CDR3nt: TGTGCCTGGAGTGTAACCCCTAGGGAGACCCAGTACTTC
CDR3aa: CAWSVTPRETQYF

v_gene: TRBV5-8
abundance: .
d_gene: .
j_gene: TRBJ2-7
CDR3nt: TGTGCCAGCAGCTTTCGGCCGGGCTCCTACGAGCAGTACTTC
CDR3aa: CASSFRPGSYEQYF

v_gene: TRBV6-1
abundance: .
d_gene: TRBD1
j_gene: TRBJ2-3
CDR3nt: TGTGCCAGCAGGAGGGCCCAGGGGGCAGATACGCAGTATTTT
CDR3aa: CASRRAQGADTQYF

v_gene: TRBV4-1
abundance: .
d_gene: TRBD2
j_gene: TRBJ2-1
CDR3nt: TGCGCCAGCAGCCAGCGGGCTAGCGGTTACAATGAGCAGTTCTTC
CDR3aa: CASSQRASGYNEQFF

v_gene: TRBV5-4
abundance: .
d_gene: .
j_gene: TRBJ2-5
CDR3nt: TGTGCCAGCAGCCCCCGAATAAGCGGAAAGACCCAGTACTTC
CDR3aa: CASSPRISGKTQYF

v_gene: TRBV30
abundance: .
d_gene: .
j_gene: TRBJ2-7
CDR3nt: TGTGCCTGGGCCTCCGGGACACTAACCTACGAGCAGTACTTC
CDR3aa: CAWASGTLTYEQYF

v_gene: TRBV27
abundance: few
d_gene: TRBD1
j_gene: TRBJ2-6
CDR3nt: TGTGCCACCGCGTGGACAGGTGGCTCTGGGGCCAACGTCCTGACTTTC
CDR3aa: CATAWTGGSGANVLTF

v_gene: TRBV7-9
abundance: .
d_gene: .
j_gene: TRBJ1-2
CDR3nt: TGTGCCAGCAGCTTACTAGCTAACTATGGCTACACCTTC
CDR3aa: CASSLLANYGYTF

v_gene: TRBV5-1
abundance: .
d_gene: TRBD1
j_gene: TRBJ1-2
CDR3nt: TGCGCCAGCAGCCAAAACAGGGGGCTAGTTGGCTACACCTTC
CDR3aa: CASSQNRGLVGYTF

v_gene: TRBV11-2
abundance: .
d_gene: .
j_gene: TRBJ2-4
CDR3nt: TGTGCCAGCAGCTTAACAGCCCCAGGGGACATTCAGTACTTC
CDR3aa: CASSLTAPGDIQYF

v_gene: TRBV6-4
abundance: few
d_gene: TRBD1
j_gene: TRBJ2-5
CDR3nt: TGTGCCAGCAGTGAGGGACAGGGGGCAGAGACCCAGTACTTC
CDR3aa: CASSEGQGAETQYF

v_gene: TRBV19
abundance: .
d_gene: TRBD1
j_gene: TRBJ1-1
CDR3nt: TGTGCCAGTAGTATATGGGCAGGGGGCACAGCTTTCTTT
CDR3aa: CASSIWAGGTAFF

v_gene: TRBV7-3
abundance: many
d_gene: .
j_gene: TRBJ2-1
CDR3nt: TGTGCCAGCAGCCCCTCATTCGACTACTACAATGAGCAGTTCTTC
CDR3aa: CASSPSFDYYNEQFF

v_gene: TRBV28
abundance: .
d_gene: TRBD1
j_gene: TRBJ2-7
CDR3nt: TGTGCCAGCAGCACTCCGGGACAGGGAACCTACGAGCAGTACTTC
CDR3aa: CASSTPGQGTYEQYF

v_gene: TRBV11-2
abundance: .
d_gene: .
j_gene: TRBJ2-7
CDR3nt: TGTGCCAGCAGCGCCGACAGCACCTACGAGCAGTACTTC
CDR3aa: CASSADSTYEQYF

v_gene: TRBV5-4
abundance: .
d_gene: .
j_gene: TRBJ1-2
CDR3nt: TGTGCCTCTGGTAGTCCCCTTGACTATGGCTACACCTTC
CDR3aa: CASGSPLDYGYTF

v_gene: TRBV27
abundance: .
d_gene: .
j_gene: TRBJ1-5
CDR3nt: TGTGCCAGCAGTCCTATGGGGACTCACGGAGGCAATCAGCCCCAGCATTTT
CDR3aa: CASSPMGTHGGNQPQHF

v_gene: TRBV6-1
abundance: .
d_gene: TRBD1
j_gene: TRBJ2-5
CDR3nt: TGTGCCAGCAGTGACAACAGGGGGCCACAAGAGACCCAGTACTTC
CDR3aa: CASSDNRGPQETQYF

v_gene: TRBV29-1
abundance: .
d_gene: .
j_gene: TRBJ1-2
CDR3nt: TGCAGCGTTTGGGGGGAGGAGGGGAACTATGGCTACACCTTC
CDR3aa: CSVWGEEGNYGYTF

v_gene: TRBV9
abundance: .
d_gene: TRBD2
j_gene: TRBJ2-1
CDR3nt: TGTGCCAGCAGCGTAATTGGACTAGCGTCCAATGAGCAGTTCTTC
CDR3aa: CASSVIGLASNEQFF

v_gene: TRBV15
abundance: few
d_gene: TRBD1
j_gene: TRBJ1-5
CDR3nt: TGTGCCACCAGCACCATTAGACAGGGAGGTCAGCCCCAGCATTTT
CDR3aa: CATSTIRQGGQPQHF

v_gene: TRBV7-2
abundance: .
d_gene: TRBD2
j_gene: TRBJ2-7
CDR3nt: TGTGCCAGCAGCTTAGATTCAGCGGGAGGAACCTACGAGCAGTACTTC
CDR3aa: CASSLDSAGGTYEQYF

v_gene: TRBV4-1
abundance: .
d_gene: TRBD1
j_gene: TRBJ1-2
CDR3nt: TGCGCCAGCAGCCAAGAGGACAGGTCGGTGACTAACTATGGCTACACCTTC
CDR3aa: CASSQEDRSVTNYGYTF

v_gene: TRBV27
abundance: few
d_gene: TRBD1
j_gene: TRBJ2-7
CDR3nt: TGTGCCAGCAGTCGACAGGGGGCGGGGGAGCAGTACTTC
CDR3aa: CASSRQGAGEQYF

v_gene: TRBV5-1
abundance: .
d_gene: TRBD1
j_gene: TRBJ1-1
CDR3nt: TGCGCCAGCAGCTTGTCCAAGGACAGGGCCACTGAAGCTTTCTTT
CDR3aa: CASSLSKDRATEAFF

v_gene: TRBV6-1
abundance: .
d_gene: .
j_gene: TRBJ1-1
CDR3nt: TGTGCCAGCAGTGGATCACAGGGACACACTGAAGCTTTCTTT
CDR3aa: CASSGSQGHTEAFF

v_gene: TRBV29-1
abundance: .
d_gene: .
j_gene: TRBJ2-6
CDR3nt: TGCAGCGTTGATGTGAAACAGGCTCCAGGGGGGGCCAACGTCCTGACTTTC
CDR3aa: CSVDVKQAPGGANVLTF

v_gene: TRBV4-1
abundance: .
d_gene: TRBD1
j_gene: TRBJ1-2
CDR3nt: TGCGCCAGCAGCCAAGGGACAGGGATCGGTGGCTACACCTTC
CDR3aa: CASSQGTGIGGYTF

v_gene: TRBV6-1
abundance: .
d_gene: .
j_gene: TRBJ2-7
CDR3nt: TGTGCCAGCAGTGACTCTGGCGGGGTCCCTTACGAGCAGTACTTC
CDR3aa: CASSDSGGVPYEQYF

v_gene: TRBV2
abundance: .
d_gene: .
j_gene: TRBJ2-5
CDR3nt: TGTGCCAGCAGGGGGGGACGGCAAGAGACCCAGTACTTC
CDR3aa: CASRGGRQETQYF

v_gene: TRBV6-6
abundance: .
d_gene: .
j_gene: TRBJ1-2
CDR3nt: TGTGCCAGCAGTTCATACAGCAGTAACTATGGCTACACCTTC
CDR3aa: CASSSYSSNYGYTF

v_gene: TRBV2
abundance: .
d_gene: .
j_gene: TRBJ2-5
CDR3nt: TGTGCCAGCAGTACAAGCGTGGGTACCTCCCAAGAGACCCAGTACTTC
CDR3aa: CASSTSVGTSQETQYF

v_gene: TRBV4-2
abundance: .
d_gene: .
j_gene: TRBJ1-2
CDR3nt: TGTGCCAGCAGCCAAGACAACTCACCCTATGGCTACACCTTC
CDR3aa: CASSQDNSPYGYTF

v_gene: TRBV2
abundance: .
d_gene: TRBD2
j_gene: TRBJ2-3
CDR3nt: TGTGCCAGCAGCATACCTAGCGGGGCTAGCACAGATACGCAGTATTTT
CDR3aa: CASSIPSGASTDTQYF

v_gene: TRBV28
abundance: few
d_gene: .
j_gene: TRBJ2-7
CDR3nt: TGTGCCAGCAGTCCCTGGGAGGAGCAGTACTTC
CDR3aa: CASSPWEEQYF

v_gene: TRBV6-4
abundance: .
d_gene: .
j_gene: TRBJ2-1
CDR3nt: TGTGCCAGCAGTGCCGAGTTTACGGGGGGCCAAGAGCAGTTCTTC
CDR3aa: CASSAEFTGGQEQFF

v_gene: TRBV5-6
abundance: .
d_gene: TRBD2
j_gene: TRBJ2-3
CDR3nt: TGTGCCAGCAGCTTGGTTAGCGGGGGCCTCACTAGCACAGATACGCAGTATTTT
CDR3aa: CASSLVSGGLTSTDTQYF

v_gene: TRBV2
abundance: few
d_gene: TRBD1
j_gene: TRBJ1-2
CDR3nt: TGTGCCAGCAGTGTGGAGGGACAGGGTGGTGGCTACACCTTC
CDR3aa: CASSVEGQGGGYTF

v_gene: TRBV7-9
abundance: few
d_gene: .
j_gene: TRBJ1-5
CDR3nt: TGTTCCAGCAGCCATTACCAGAGCGGACAGCCCCAGCATTTT
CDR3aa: CSSSHYQSGQPQHF

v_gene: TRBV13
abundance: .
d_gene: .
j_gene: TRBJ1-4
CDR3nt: TGTGCCAGCAGCGGAGGTCCGGCTAATGAAAAACTGTTTTTT
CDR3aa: CASSGGPANEKLFF

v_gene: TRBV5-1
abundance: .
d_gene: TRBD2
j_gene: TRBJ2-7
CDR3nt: TGCGCCAGCAGCCCTCTGGCGGGAGGCCTTTACGAGCAGTACTTC
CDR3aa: CASSPLAGGLYEQYF

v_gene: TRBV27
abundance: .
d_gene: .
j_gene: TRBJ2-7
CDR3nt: TGTGCCAGCAGCCGGGGGACCCCCCTCTCCTACGAGCAGTACTTC
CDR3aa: CASSRGTPLSYEQYF

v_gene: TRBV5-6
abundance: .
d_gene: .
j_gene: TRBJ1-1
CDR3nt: TGTGCCAGCAGCTACGACATTGGGGGGACTGAAGCTTTCTTT
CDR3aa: CASSYDIGGTEAFF

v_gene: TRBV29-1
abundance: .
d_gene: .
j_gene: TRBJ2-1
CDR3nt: TGCAGCTGCGGGACAGCCGAATACAATGAGCAGTTCTTC
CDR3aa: CSCGTAEYNEQFF

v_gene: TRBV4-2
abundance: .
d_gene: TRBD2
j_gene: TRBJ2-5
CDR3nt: TGTGCCAGCAGCCAACGAGGGACTAGCGGGAGGGCCGGGGCAATCCAACAAGAGACCCAGTACTTC
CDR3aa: CASSQRGTSGRAGAIQQETQYF

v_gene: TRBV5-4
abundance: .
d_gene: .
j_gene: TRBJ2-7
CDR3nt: TGTGCCAGCAGCTTGGGGCAGGGCGGCGAGCAGTACTTC
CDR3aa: CASSLGQGGEQYF

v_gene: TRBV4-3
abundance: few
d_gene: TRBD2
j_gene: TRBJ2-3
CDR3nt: TGCGCCAGCAGCCTTGAGGGACTAGCGGGGGGCCAGGGGGGGGACACGCAGTATTTT
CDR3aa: CASSLEGLAGGQGGDTQYF

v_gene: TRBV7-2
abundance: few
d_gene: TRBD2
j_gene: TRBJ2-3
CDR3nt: TGTGCCAGCGCACTAGCGGGGGGGCCGAGAGATACGCAGTATTTT
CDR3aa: CASALAGGPRDTQYF

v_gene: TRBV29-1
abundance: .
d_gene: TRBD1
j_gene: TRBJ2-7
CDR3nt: TGCAGCGTGGGGGACAGCTACGAGCAGTACTTC
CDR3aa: CSVGDSYEQYF

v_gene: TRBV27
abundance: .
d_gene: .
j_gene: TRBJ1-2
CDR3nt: TGTGCCAGCAGTTTAGGATATGGGAGTGGCTACACCTTC
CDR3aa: CASSLGYGSGYTF

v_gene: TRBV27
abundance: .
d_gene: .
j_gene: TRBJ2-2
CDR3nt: TGTGCCAGCGGATCCAATCGGCCGACCAACAGGTACACCGGGGAGCTGTTTTTT
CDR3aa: CASGSNRPTNRYTGELFF

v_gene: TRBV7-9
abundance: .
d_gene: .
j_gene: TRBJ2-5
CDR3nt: TGTGCCAGCAGCAAAGTGGGACACCCGACCGTGGGGGAGACCCAGTACTTC
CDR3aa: CASSKVGHPTVGETQYF

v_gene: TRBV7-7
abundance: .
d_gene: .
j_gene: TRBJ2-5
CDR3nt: TGTGCTAGCAGCTTAGGGGCGGGCTCCCAAGAGACCCAGTACTTC
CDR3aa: CASSLGAGSQETQYF

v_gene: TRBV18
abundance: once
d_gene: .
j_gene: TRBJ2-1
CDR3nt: TGTGCCAGCTCACCCCAGTGGCAATCCTCCTACAATGAGCAGTTCTTC
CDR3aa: CASSPQWQSSYNEQFF

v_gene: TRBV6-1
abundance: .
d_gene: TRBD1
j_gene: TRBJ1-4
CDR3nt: TGTGCCAGCAGACTCGACAGGGGACGTGAAAAACTGTTTTTT
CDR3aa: CASRLDRGREKLFF

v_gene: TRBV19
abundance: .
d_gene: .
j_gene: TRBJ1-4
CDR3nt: TGTGCCAGTAGGTCAGGGTCTAATGAAAAACTGTTTTTT
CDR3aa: CASRSGSNEKLFF

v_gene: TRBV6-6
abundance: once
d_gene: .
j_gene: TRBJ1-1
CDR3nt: TGTGCCAGCAGCCCTGGTGAGACTGAAGCTTTCTTT
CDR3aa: CASSPGETEAFF

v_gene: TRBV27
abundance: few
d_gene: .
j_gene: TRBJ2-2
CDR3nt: TGTGCCAGCAGCCCAGGGCGCACCGGGGAGCTGTTTTTT
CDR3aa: CASSPGRTGELFF